This TCR beta chain is drawn from a study of shared clonotypes between healthy human individuals. For the study at large: Each donor had three CD4 naive, three CD4 memory, two CD8 naive and one CD8 memory plate.

Notes on this clone: The antigen is unknown.

Study results and caveats: Sample collection involved blood only; tissue repertoires are likely different. Richness estimates generally favored naive over memory subsets.

Healthy HIV-negative adults with no recent acute infections or vaccinations were recruited as donors. Produced via immunoSEQ multiplex PCR; TCRdb's table is partial and in-frame only. The sample shows 2.3 million or so clones, approximately 95% of them seen only once. Germline V gene lookup returns CDR1 MDHEN and CDR2 SYDVKM. There are 14 residues in the CDR3. The V and J ends lost 3 bases and 2 bases respectively, with 11 bases between them. The source of this sequence is a man in his late teens or twenties in good health. Some clones in this sample may be carry-over from other donors' samples. Sample: naive CD4+ T cells from PBMCs. The sample's subset: CD45RA+ positively selected. This chain links TRBV28 with TRBJ2-7, with D hard to call. This CDR3 is CASSFVPGPYEQYF. CDR3 nucleotide sequence: TGTGCCAGCAGTTTCGTTCCAGGCCCCTACGAGCAGTACTTC.